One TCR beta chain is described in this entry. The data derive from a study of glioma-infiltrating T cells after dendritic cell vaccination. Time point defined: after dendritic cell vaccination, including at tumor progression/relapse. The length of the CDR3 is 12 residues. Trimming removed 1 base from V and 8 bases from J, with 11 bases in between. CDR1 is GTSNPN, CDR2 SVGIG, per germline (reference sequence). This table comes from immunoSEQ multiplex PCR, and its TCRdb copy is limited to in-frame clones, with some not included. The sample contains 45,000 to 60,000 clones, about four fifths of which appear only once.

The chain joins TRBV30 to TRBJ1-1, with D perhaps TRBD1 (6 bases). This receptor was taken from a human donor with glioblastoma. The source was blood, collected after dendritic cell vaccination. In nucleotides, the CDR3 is TGTGCCTGGAGTGCGGGAGGGGGAGAAGCTTTCTTT. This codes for CAWSAGGGEAFF.